A single sample gave rise to the 14 T cell receptor beta chains below, sequenced in a study of Ad26.COV2.S vaccination and SARS-CoV-2 variants. Clones were read by immunoSEQ multiplex PCR, and TCRdb kept only the in-frame ones, dropping some. The data hold roughly 420,000 clones, with roughly 90% observed a single time. Described treatment: around 19 received Ad26.COV2.S at low or high dose, single or two shots; about five received placebo; per-sample allocation not given. The study sampled participants on day 63 after the first vaccine or placebo injection. The sample in question was peripheral blood, obtained in a trial of Ad26.COV2.S vaccine versus placebo. These receptors were collected from a person between 18 and 65 years old who received the Ad26.COV2.S COVID-19 vaccine or a placebo.

The chain recombines TRBV2 with TRBJ1-6; the D gene is possibly TRBD1 (5 bases). Trimming cost V 7 bases and J 13 bases, with 11 bases left between them. This CDR3 comprises 11 residues. Germline loops: CDR1 SNHLY, CDR2 FYNNEI. The CDR3 DNA reads TGTGCCAGCACCCGGAGGGGCCCCCTCCACTTT. It codes for CASTRRGPLHF.

CDR3 in amino acids: CASSLGQVRFAQYF. CDR3 in DNA: TGTGCCAGCAGTTTAGGGCAAGTGAGATTTGCGCAGTATTTT. The chain has TRBV28 and TRBJ2-3; D ambiguous. V was pared by 2 bases and J by 10 bases, with 16 bases between. The CDR3 runs 14 residues. Germline V gene sequence: CDR1 MDHEN, CDR2 SYDVKM. Drawing the rest from reference TRBV28 and TRBJ2-3, the complete variable domain is DVKVTQSSRYLVKRTGEKVFLECVQDMDHENMFWYRQDPGLGLRLIYFSYDVKMKEKGDIPEGYSVSREKKERFSLILESASTNQTSMYLCASSLGQVRFAQYFGPGTRLTVL.

The chain has TRBV6-6 and TRBJ2-6; D perhaps matches TRBD1 (5 bases). This CDR3 has 16 residues. Germline V CDR1 and CDR2: MNHNY, SVGAGI (reference sequence). Trimming pared 6 bases from V and 0 bases from J, leaving 12 bases between. Here the CDR3 DNA reads TGTGCCAGCAGAGAGACTGACAGCTCTGGGGCCAACGTCCTGACTTTC. It specifies CASRETDSSGANVLTF.

Remarks on this clone: Other DNA sequences in the sample encode the same CDR3. V gene TRBV2 combines with J gene TRBJ2-2, with D possibly TRBD1 on 6 matching bases. The CDR3 totals 14 residues. V dropped 6 bases and J dropped 1 base, with 9 bases sitting between them. CDR1 SNHLY and CDR2 FYNNEI come from the germline V gene. DNA for the CDR3: TGTGCCAGCAGAGGGGGACAGAACACCGGGGAGCTGTTTTTT. Translating it yields CASRGGQNTGELFF.

This clone was seen a handful of times. The J gene is TRBJ1-2, the V gene TRBV7-3; D is perhaps TRBD1 (6 bases). V was trimmed by 0 bases and J by 4 bases, leaving 21 bases between them. Germline CDR1 and CDR2: SGHTA and FQGTGA. CDR3 size: 18 residues. Here the CDR3 reads CASSLTYSGDLGVYGYTF. CDR3 coding DNA: TGTGCCAGCAGCTTAACTTACTCAGGGGACCTAGGGGTCTATGGCTACACCTTC.

The count of this clone is one. At one end the junction does not follow the germline gene, possibly because of a read error. The genes are TRBV6-5 and TRBJ2-7, with D perhaps matching TRBD1 (8 bases). The germline V gene encodes CDR1 MNHEY and CDR2 SVGAGI. This CDR3 region has 13 residues. CDR3 bases: TGTGCCAGCAATTACAGGGGGGGCTACGAGCAGTACTTC. Residues: CASNYRGGYEQYF.

V and J are TRBV6-1 and TRBJ1-1; 7 bases fit TRBD1. CDR3 length: 15 residues. Looked up from germline, CDR1 is MNHNS and CDR2 is SASEGT. V shed 3 bases, J shed 0 bases, and the junction held 4 bases outside the gene matches. The CDR3 coding sequence is TGTGCCAGCAGTGACACCAGGGGGATGAACACTGAAGCTTTCTTT. Translating it yields CASSDTRGMNTEAFF.

This clone was seen more than once but under ten times. CDR3: CASSLSGQGYSYTF. The CDR3 DNA is TGCGCCAGCAGCTTGTCGGGACAGGGTTATAGCTACACCTTC. The chain joins TRBV5-1 to TRBJ1-2; 9 bases line up with TRBD1. The germline CDR1 and CDR2 sequences are SGHRS and YFSETQ. V dropped 1 base and J dropped 9; count of bases not matched to a gene: 7. The CDR3 runs 14 residues.

This chain joins TRBV30 and TRBJ1-3; D ambiguous. Germline V lookup: CDR1 GTSNPN, CDR2 SVGIG (reference sequence). Trimming left V 4 bases short and J 0 bases short, with 10 bases between. This CDR3 has 14 amino acids. The CDR3 spells CAWTEERSGNTIYF. DNA for the CDR3: TGTGCCTGGACCGAGGAACGCTCTGGAAACACCATATATTTT. Full variable domain (outside the CDR3, taken from reference TRBV30 and TRBJ1-3): SQTIHQWPATLVQPVGSPLSLECTVEGTSNPNLYWYRQAAGRGLQLLFYSVGIGQISSEVPQNLSASRPQDRQFILSSKKLLLSDSGFYLCAWTEERSGNTIYFGEGSWLTVV.

CDR3 amino acids: CAWRRNGPSSYNEQFF. In DNA, the CDR3 is TGTGCCTGGAGGAGGAATGGCCCTAGCTCCTACAATGAGCAGTTCTTC. The rearrangement joins TRBV30 to TRBJ2-1; D unresolved. Between the trimmed V and J ends, which lost 3 bases and 0 bases, there was a span of 15 bases. Germline V CDR1 and CDR2: GTSNPN, SVGIG (reference sequence). CDR3 length equals 16 residues.

The V call is TRBV6-4, the J call TRBJ2-7; no definite D call. V was shortened by 3 bases and J by 7 bases, with 10 bases between the two germline ends. The CDR3 has 12 amino acids. Germline assignment: CDR1 MRHNA and CDR2 SNTAGT. CDR3 in amino acids: CASSDQVLEQYF. In nucleotides, the CDR3 is TGTGCCAGCAGTGATCAGGTTTTAGAGCAGTACTTC.

This chain joins TRBV7-6 and TRBJ1-1; D ambiguous. Germline lookup yields CDR1 SGHVS and CDR2 FNYEAQ. Deletions cut 3 bases from V and 2 bases from J, with 13 bases between. The CDR3 covers 15 residues. The CDR3 DNA is TGTGCCAGCAGCTTCGGACCAATAAAAAACACTGAAGCTTTCTTT. Translating gives CASSFGPIKNTEAFF.

This chain links TRBV18 with TRBJ1-2; unclear D gene. Trimming cost V 5 bases and J 4 bases, with 11 bases left between them. The CDR3 has 13 amino acids. CDR1 and CDR2 (germline): KGHSH, LQKENI. The CDR3 DNA reads as TGTGCCAGCTCAGACGGCACTAGCTATGGCTACACCTTC. Protein product: CASSDGTSYGYTF.

This chain joins TRBV19 and TRBJ2-5; D is tentatively TRBD1 or TRBD2 (5 bases each). CDR1 is LNHDA and CDR2 is SQIVND in the germline V gene (reference sequence). The CDR3 has 17 amino acids. Trimming shortened V by 5 bases and J by 1 base, and 20 bases separated the two germline ends. The CDR3 DNA sequence: TGTGCCAGTAGTGCAAGTCTCCCGCACGGGGCCCAAGAGACCCAGTACTTC. Protein product: CASSASLPHGAQETQYF. Full variable domain (outside the CDR3, taken from reference TRBV19 and TRBJ2-5): DGGITQSPKYLFRKEGQNVTLSCEQNLNHDAMYWYRQDPGQGLRLIYYSQIVNDFQKGDIAEGYSVSREKKESFPLTVTSAQKNPTAFYLCASSASLPHGAQETQYFGPGTRLLVL.